The 25 T cell receptor beta chains presented below share a single source sample, sequenced in a study of vaccination and CD4 T cells after COVID-19. Cultured CD4+ T cell DNA underwent sequencing with the Oncomine TCR Beta short-read assay. One entry per CDR3 protein, called by TCRdb with MiXCR from the PCR reads. The data show approximately 10,000 distinct CDR3 sequences, approximately 71% seen once. Their antigens are not known. Noted treatment: approximately nine-day PBMC culture with coronavirus spike peptide pools or control peptides (ViraFEST assay). Material for sequencing was CD4+ T cells from blood, cultured in vitro. These receptors came from a human donor who had recovered from COVID-19.

The CDR3 DNA reads as TGTGCCAGCAGCAACCCGGACAGGGGGCTCTACGAGCAGTACTTC. Translating gives CASSNPDRGLYEQYF. The V gene is TRBV21-1, the J gene TRBJ2-7; TRBD1 is the table's D call and was not checked against the DNA. TRBV21-1 constitutes a pseudogene. The CDR3 runs to 15 residues.

A few counts support this clonotype. The chain employs TRBV27 and TRBJ1-6, with D unclear. Germline V lookup: CDR1 MNHEY, CDR2 SMNVEV (reference sequence). V lost 0 bases and J lost 6, with 15 bases in between. This CDR3 comprises 17 residues. CDR3 protein: CASSLSFLDGFNSPLHF. CDR3 nucleotide sequence: TGTGCCAGCAGTTTATCGTTCCTCGACGGATTTAATTCACCCCTCCACTTT.

The chain employs TRBV7-6 and TRBJ2-3, with 14 bases matching TRBD2. The CDR3 is made up of 19 amino acids. J lost 1 base, V lost 5 bases, and 11 bases had no gene match. Germline V gives CDR1 SGHVS, CDR2 FNYEAQ. CDR3: CASSQGVGTSGGRTDTQYF. CDR3 nucleotide sequence: TGTGCCAGCAGCCAAGGAGTGGGGACTAGCGGGGGTCGCACAGATACGCAGTATTTT.

This clonotype was seen more than once but under ten times. The V gene is TRBV10-2, the J gene TRBJ2-2, with 8 nucleotides matching TRBD1. Looked up from germline, CDR1 is WSHSY and CDR2 is SAAADI. After removal of 9 bases from V and 6 bases from J, the junction contained 9 bases not matched to a gene. This CDR3 is 14 amino acids long. CDR3 nucleotide sequence: TGCGCCAGTTTTACAGGGGGAGCAGCCGGGGAGCTGTTTTTT. It specifies CASFTGGAAGELFF.

Written as DNA, the CDR3 is TGTGCCAGCGGGAGACAGGGGACAGATACGCAGTATTTT. Translated: CASGRQGTDTQYF. The V call is TRBV7-2, the J call TRBJ2-3; 8 bases fit TRBD1. V gave up 8 bases and J gave up 3 bases; unmatched junction bases: 4. The germline CDR1 and CDR2 sequences are SGHTA and FQGNSA. This CDR3 region has 13 residues.

This chain joins TRBV20-1 and TRBJ2-7, with 9 bases lining up with TRBD2. The germline CDR1 and CDR2 sequences are DFQATT and SNEGSKA (reference sequence). With 4 bases clipped from V and 0 bases from J, the junction kept 13 bases outside the gene matches. The CDR3 loop spans 17 amino acids. The CDR3 region is CSATGTYSGGISYEQYF. The DNA of the CDR3 is TGCAGTGCTACCGGAACCTATAGCGGGGGCATCTCCTACGAGCAGTACTTC.

This clonotype was detected once. The chain carries TRBV20-1 and TRBJ2-1; 12 bases align to TRBD2. The CDR3 totals 16 residues. Germline loops: CDR1 DFQATT, CDR2 SNEGSKA (reference sequence). The ends lost 1 base at V and 2 bases at J; junction bases unmatched: 3. The CDR3 nucleotides read TGCAGTGCTAGAGTAAGGACTAGCGGGGCCTACAATGAGCAGTTCTTC. Translation: CSARVRTSGAYNEQFF.

This clonotype has just a few counts. This chain joins TRBV6-1 and TRBJ1-5; possible D gene TRBD1, 5 bases. V lost 0 bases, J lost 3 bases, and 15 bases lay in between. Germline V gene sequence: CDR1 MNHNS, CDR2 SASEGT. The CDR3 totals 17 residues. The CDR3, as DNA: TGTGCCAGCAGTGAAGCGCTGGGCAGGGTGGACAATCAGCCCCAGCATTTT. Amino acid sequence: CASSEALGRVDNQPQHF.

This chain uses TRBV19 with TRBJ1-5, with 8 bases identical to TRBD1. This CDR3 is 15 amino acids long. V gave up 5 bases and J gave up 0 bases; unmatched junction bases: 3. Germline V CDR1 and CDR2: LNHDA, SQIVND (reference sequence). The chain's CDR3 is CASSRGQGSNQPQHF. The CDR3 coding sequence is TGTGCCAGTAGTCGAGGACAGGGTAGCAATCAGCCCCAGCATTTT.

The gene calls are TRBV7-8 and TRBJ1-5; D remains ambiguous. V was pared by 5 bases and J by 5 bases, with 19 bases between. Per germline, CDR1 SGHVS and CDR2 FQNEAQ. This CDR3 has 16 residues. CDR3 nucleotides: TGTGCCAGCAGCCTTTCGCGGATCTCACTTGATCAGCCCCAGCATTTT. This encodes CASSLSRISLDQPQHF.

V gene TRBV24-1 combines with J gene TRBJ1-5; no firm D call. The CDR3 runs to 15 residues. V was pared by 5 bases and J by 0 bases, with 10 bases between. Germline V gives CDR1 KGHDR, CDR2 SFDVKD. The CDR3 DNA is TGTGCCACCAGTGCCGCCGGGGTTAGCAATCAGCCCCAGCATTTT. Its protein is CATSAAGVSNQPQHF.

This clonotype was picked up one time. This chain connects TRBV7-6 to TRBJ2-5; D uncertain. This CDR3 has 13 amino acids. Germline loops: CDR1 SGHVS, CDR2 FNYEAQ. Trimming left V 5 bases short and J 4 bases short, with 11 bases between. The CDR3 protein is CASSLRVRETQYF. The CDR3 coding sequence is TGTGCCAGCAGCCTTCGTGTACGAGAGACCCAGTACTTC.

The J gene is TRBJ2-5, the V gene TRBV7-2, with 8 bases matching TRBD2. Germline CDR1 SGHTA, CDR2 FQGNSA. This CDR3 contains 17 residues. V shed 1 base and J 5 bases; nucleotides not matched to a gene: 12. This CDR3 is CASSLEGSGGARETQYF. The CDR3, as DNA: TGTGCCAGCAGCTTAGAGGGTTCGGGGGGGGCCCGGGAGACCCAGTACTTC.

This clonotype has just a few counts. In DNA form, the CDR3 reads TGTGCCAGTAGTCTTTTGGGGGGCCCCCGGACTAACTATGGCTACACCTTC. This translates into CASSLLGGPRTNYGYTF. V gene TRBV19 combines with J gene TRBJ1-2; a possible D gene is TRBD1 (6 bases). Trimming shortened V by 5 bases and J by 0 bases, and 19 bases separated the two germline ends. Per the germline V gene, CDR1 is LNHDA and CDR2 is SQIVND (reference sequence). This CDR3 contains 17 residues. The complete variable domain, with remaining parts taken from reference TRBV19 and TRBJ1-2, reads DGGITQSPKYLFRKEGQNVTLSCEQNLNHDAMYWYRQDPGQGLRLIYYSQIVNDFQKGDIAEGYSVSREKKESFPLTVTSAQKNPTAFYLCASSLLGGPRTNYGYTFGSGTRLTVV.

This clonotype was counted a few times. The genes are TRBV20-1 and TRBJ1-1, with TRBD1 identical over 7 bases. J was trimmed by 1 base and V by 6 bases; bases with no gene match: 11. This CDR3 has 15 residues. Germline lookup yields CDR1 DFQATT and CDR2 SNEGSKA (reference sequence). CDR3 bases: TGCAGTGCGCCCAGGTCAGGGGGGGGGAACACTGAAGCTTTCTTT. It translates to CSAPRSGGGNTEAFF.

This clonotype has a handful of counts. The chain couples TRBV24-1 to TRBJ2-3, with a weak D call TRBD2 (6 bases). Trimming cost V 4 bases and J 4 bases, with 8 bases left between them. The CDR3 covers 13 residues. Germline CDR1 and CDR2: KGHDR and SFDVKD. CDR3 protein: CATSDPGADTQYF. The DNA of the CDR3 is TGTGCCACCAGTGACCCGGGGGCAGATACGCAGTATTTT.

The chain uses TRBV21-1 and TRBJ1-1; the D segment call TRBD1 is taken from the table without a DNA check. TRBV21-1 is labeled a pseudogene. This CDR3 contains 17 residues. CDR3 loop: CASSKDSPGGPYTEAFF. For the CDR3, the DNA is TGTGCCAGCAGCAAAGATTCTCCAGGGGGCCCTTACACTGAAGCTTTCTTT.

This sequence joins TRBV9 and TRBJ2-2; no definite D call. Germline assignment: CDR1 SGDLS and CDR2 YYNGEE. The CDR3 sequence is 14 residues long. V lost 5 bases to trimming and J lost 1 base, with 9 bases between them. CDR3 protein: CASRETGNTGELFF. The CDR3, as DNA: TGTGCCAGCAGGGAGACGGGGAACACCGGGGAGCTGTTTTTT.

The J gene is TRBJ2-7, the V gene TRBV7-9, with D possibly being TRBD1 (5 bases). This CDR3 spans 12 amino acids. V lost 5 bases to trimming and J lost 6 bases, with 11 bases between them. The germline CDR1 and CDR2 sequences are SEHNR and FQNEAQ (reference sequence). The CDR3 loop reads CASSETGSEQYF. The CDR3 nucleotides are TGTGCCAGCAGCGAAACAGGCAGCGAGCAGTACTTC.

The V and J genes are TRBV7-2 and TRBJ1-1; TRBD1 matches at 9 bases. The length of the CDR3 is 15 residues. Germline V gene lookup returns CDR1 SGHTA and CDR2 FQGNSA. V trimming: 6 bases; J trimming: 4 bases; junction bases outside the gene matches: 9. DNA of the CDR3: TGTGCCAGCAGTTGGGACAGGGCCATGGGCACTGAAGCTTTCTTT. Its translation: CASSWDRAMGTEAFF.

CDR3 nucleotides: TGTGCCAGCAGCTCGACCGGGACAGGGGGGTCCTACGAGCAGTACTTC. It yields the protein CASSSTGTGGSYEQYF. The rearrangement links TRBV7-2 to TRBJ2-7; the match to TRBD1 covers 11 bases. With V trimmed by 4 bases and J by 1 base, 6 bases remained unmatched. The CDR3 spans 16 residues. Germline-derived CDR1 and CDR2 are SGHTA and FQGNSA.

The chain employs TRBV21-1 and TRBJ1-5; the table names TRBD1, a call not compared with the DNA. TRBV21-1 is given as a pseudogene. The CDR3 is made up of 15 amino acids. In DNA form, the CDR3 reads TGTGCCAGCAGTTCGACAGGGGAGCCCAATCAGCCCCAGCATTTT. This gives the protein CASSSTGEPNQPQHF.

V and J are TRBV7-9 and TRBJ1-2, with a tentative D call TRBD1 (5 bases). CDR3 length: 14 amino acids. Germline V gene sequence: CDR1 SEHNR, CDR2 FQNEAQ (reference sequence). Trimming shortened V by 7 bases and J by 3 bases, and 15 bases separated the two germline ends. CDR3 DNA sequence: TGTGCCAGCAAACCTTCGGCAGGGCACTATGGCTACACCTTC. Translating gives CASKPSAGHYGYTF.

This clonotype was seen a handful of times. The chain uses TRBV27 and TRBJ1-1; D gene uncertain. The germline V gene has CDR1 MNHEY and CDR2 SMNVEV (reference sequence). V was pared by 7 bases and J by 4 bases, with 16 bases between. CDR3 length: 14 amino acids. The CDR3, as DNA: TGTGCCAGCATCAGGACGAACATAGGCACTGAAGCTTTCTTT. Translating it yields CASIRTNIGTEAFF.

The chain joins TRBV18 to TRBJ1-1, with D possibly TRBD1 on 6 matching bases. CDR3 length equals 15 residues. Trimming left V 4 bases short and J 2 bases short, with 14 bases between. Germline lookup yields CDR1 KGHSH and CDR2 LQKENI. The CDR3 region is CASSLLRGFNTEAFF. CDR3 DNA sequence: TGTGCCAGCTCACTCCTCAGGGGATTTAACACTGAAGCTTTCTTT.